This T cell receptor beta chain is drawn from a study of blood T cell repertoires in COVID-19. The CDR3 is 15 residues long. Per germline, CDR1 SGHTA and CDR2 FQGNSA. V gave up 1 base and J gave up 4 bases, with 11 bases separating them. Some clones are missing from TCRdb's copy, which holds only in-frame ones; the method was immunoSEQ multiplex PCR. Among approximately 180,000 clones listed, 70% to 90% were seen once. Source material: peripheral blood. The chain recombines TRBV7-2 with TRBJ1-5; D may be TRBD1 (5 bases). The sequence was collected from a man aged 60 to 69 with acute or convalescent COVID-19. The CDR3 coding sequence is TGTGCCAGCAGCTTAGTGGGGCTTGGGAATCAGCCCCAGCATTTT. The encoded protein is CASSLVGLGNQPQHF.